This TCR beta chain was recorded in a study of resident and recirculating memory T cells in vitiligo. Clones were sequenced by immunoSEQ multiplex PCR, and TCRdb holds only the in-frame ones, with some missing. Found here are about 45,000 clones, over 90% of them singletons; the top ten hold roughly 4.7%. V trimming: 1 base; J trimming: 7 bases; junction bases outside the gene matches: 6. The CDR3 length is 15 residues. CDR1 is SEHNR, CDR2 FQNEAQ, per germline (reference sequence). This clone has only one observation. The clonotype comes from a male donor with vitiligo. This rearrangement joins TRBV7-9 to TRBJ1-4, with TRBD1 identical over 7 bases. Material for sequencing was blood. This chain's CDR3 is CASSLVMRQGEKLFF. CDR3 sequence (DNA): TGTGCCAGCAGCTTAGTTATGCGACAGGGTGAAAAACTGTTTTTT.